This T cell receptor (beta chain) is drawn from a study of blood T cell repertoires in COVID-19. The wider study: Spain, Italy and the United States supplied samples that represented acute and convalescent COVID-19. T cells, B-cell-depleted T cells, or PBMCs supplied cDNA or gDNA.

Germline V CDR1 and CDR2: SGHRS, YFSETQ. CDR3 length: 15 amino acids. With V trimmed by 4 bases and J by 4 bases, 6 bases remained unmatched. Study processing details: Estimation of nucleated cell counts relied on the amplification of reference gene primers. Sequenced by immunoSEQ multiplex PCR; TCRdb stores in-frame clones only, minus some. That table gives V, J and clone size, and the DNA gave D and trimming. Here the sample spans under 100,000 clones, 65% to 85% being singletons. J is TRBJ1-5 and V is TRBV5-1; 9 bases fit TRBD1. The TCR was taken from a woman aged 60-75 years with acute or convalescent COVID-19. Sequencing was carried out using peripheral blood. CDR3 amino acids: CASSTGQGKNQPQHF. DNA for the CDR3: TGCGCCAGCAGCACAGGACAGGGGAAGAATCAGCCCCAGCATTTT.